This is a list of T cell receptor beta chains from one sample in a study of vaccination and CD4 T cells after COVID-19. MiXCR, run by TCRdb on the PCR reads, gives a single entry per CDR3 protein. Of under 25,000 distinct CDR3 sequences listed, around 83% are singletons. Their cognate antigens are unknown. Sequenced material: CD4+ T cells from blood, cultured in vitro, taken after SARS-CoV-2 vaccination. The receptors come from a human donor who received a COVID-19 vaccine. Each CDR3 is given with its conserved first and last residue. The D gene is left open where the match is weak. Expanded clones are given a class, and other clones once, few, many or no size at all.

CASSLTPGGSYEQYF,TGTGCCAGCAGTTTAACCCCGGGCGGATCCTACGAGCAGTACTTC,.,TRBV12-3/TRBV12-4,TRBJ2-7,.,15
CASSSTTATRQETQYF,TGTGCCAGCAGCTCCACCACCGCGACTAGACAAGAGACCCAGTACTTC,.,TRBV11-3,TRBJ2-5,.,16
CASSLVTTDTEAFF,TGTGCCAGCAGCTTAGTTACGACGGACACTGAAGCTTTCTTT,.,TRBV7-9,TRBJ1-1,.,14
CSTGQGTDQPQHF,TGCAGTACGGGACAGGGGACAGATCAGCCCCAGCATTTT,TRBD1,TRBV20-1,TRBJ1-5,few,13
CASSLGADTQYF,TGTGCCAGCAGTTTAGGGGCAGATACGCAGTATTTT,.,TRBV12-3/TRBV12-4,TRBJ2-3,few,12
CASSPSLGQYF,TGTGCCAGCAGTCCATCCCTCGGGCAGTACTTC,.,TRBV11-2,TRBJ2-7,.,11
CASSYSRTQPQHF,TGTGCCAGCAGTTACTCGCGAACTCAGCCCCAGCATTTT,.,TRBV6-5,TRBJ1-5,.,13
CASSLEGLSDTQYF,TGTGCCAGCAGCTTGGAGGGTTTGTCAGATACGCAGTATTTT,.,TRBV5-4,TRBJ2-3,.,14
CASSGRTGIGMGQPQHF,TGTGCCAGCAGTGGCCGGACAGGGATTGGTATGGGTCAGCCCCAGCATTTT,TRBD1,TRBV25-1,TRBJ1-5,.,17
CAWDKSTSYEQYF,TGTGCCTGGGACAAATCCACCTCCTACGAGCAGTACTTC,.,TRBV30,TRBJ2-7,.,13
CALNSNRGWNTEAFF,TGTGCCTTAAACTCCAACAGGGGCTGGAACACTGAAGCTTTCTTT,TRBD1,TRBV30,TRBJ1-1,.,15
CASSVEPYGYTF,TGTGCCAGCAGCGTAGAGCCCTATGGCTACACCTTC,.,TRBV9,TRBJ1-2,.,12
CASSRGTSTDTQYF,TGTGCCAGCAGCCGCGGGACCTCCACAGATACGCAGTATTTT,.,TRBV5-4,TRBJ2-3,.,14
CSVGIIMGEQYF,TGCAGCGTTGGAATCATCATGGGGGAGCAGTACTTC,.,TRBV29-1,TRBJ2-7,.,12
CASLRGPWGNIQYF,TGTGCCAGCCTCAGGGGCCCTTGGGGAAACATTCAGTACTTC,.,TRBV6-1,TRBJ2-4,.,14
CASSLGLAYLTDTQYF,TGTGCCAGCAGCCTAGGGCTAGCGTATTTGACAGATACGCAGTATTTT,.,TRBV12-3/TRBV12-4,TRBJ2-3,.,16
CASSLEWVPNPHNSPLHF,TGTGCCAGCAGCTTAGAATGGGTTCCTAACCCCCATAATTCACCCCTCCACTTT,.,TRBV11-2,TRBJ1-6,.,18
CASRGSSPGGTEAFF,TGTGCCAGCAGGGGATCCTCCCCAGGGGGCACTGAAGCTTTCTTT,TRBD1,TRBV2,TRBJ1-1,.,15
CASSPFHLADTQYF,TGTGCCAGCAGCCCCTTTCACCTTGCAGATACGCAGTATTTT,.,TRBV7-9,TRBJ2-3,.,14
CASSQDSGTGGYQETQYF,TGCGCCAGCAGCCAAGATTCAGGGACAGGGGGGTACCAAGAGACCCAGTACTTC,TRBD1,TRBV4-1,TRBJ2-5,few,18
CASSESAGGKNIQYF,TGTGCCAGCAGTGAATCCGCAGGGGGCAAAAACATTCAGTACTTC,TRBD1,TRBV25-1,TRBJ2-4,.,15
CASSLYDAGELFF,TGTGCCAGCAGTCTCTACGACGCCGGGGAGCTGTTTTTT,.,TRBV6-1,TRBJ2-2,.,13
CAWSVSRQDSPLHF,TGTGCCTGGAGTGTGTCCAGGCAAGATTCACCCCTCCACTTT,.,TRBV30,TRBJ1-6,.,14
CSAPLGVFGYTF,TGCAGTGCCCCACTGGGGGTTTTCGGCTACACCTTC,.,TRBV20-1,TRBJ1-2,.,12
CASSEYRGNSPLHF,TGTGCCAGCAGTGAATATAGGGGCAATTCACCCCTCCACTTT,.,TRBV25-1,TRBJ1-6,.,14
CSARVPGGNTEAFF,TGCAGTGCTAGAGTGCCAGGTGGGAACACTGAAGCTTTCTTT,.,TRBV20-1,TRBJ1-1,.,14
CASKVGQGYGYTF,TGCGCCAGCAAGGTGGGACAGGGCTATGGCTACACCTTC,TRBD1,TRBV5-1,TRBJ1-2,.,13
CASSHAGTEGQPQHF,TGTGCCAGCAGCCATGCCGGGACAGAGGGTCAGCCCCAGCATTTT,TRBD1,TRBV4-2,TRBJ1-5,.,15
CASSFRGREPQHF,TGTGCCAGCAGCTTCAGGGGGCGGGAGCCCCAGCATTTT,TRBD1,TRBV5-4,TRBJ1-5,few,13
CAWRGGSETQYF,TGTGCCTGGAGGGGGGGTTCCGAGACCCAGTACTTC,.,TRBV30,TRBJ2-5,.,12
CASSKGRRGLVGQPQHF,TGTGCCAGCAGCAAAGGACGACGGGGGCTAGTGGGTCAGCCCCAGCATTTT,.,TRBV21-1,TRBJ1-5,.,17
CAWSVLSESGGSYEQYF,TGTGCCTGGAGTGTACTATCTGAGTCGGGGGGCTCATACGAGCAGTACTTC,.,TRBV30,TRBJ2-7,few,17
CSVLGGGGGNTIYF,TGCAGCGTTTTGGGAGGAGGGGGAGGAAACACCATATATTTT,.,TRBV29-1,TRBJ1-3,.,14
CSASFGGTVTEAFF,TGCAGTGCTAGTTTCGGGGGGACAGTCACTGAAGCTTTCTTT,TRBD1,TRBV20-1,TRBJ1-1,.,14
CAISDWQLTGGNGYTF,TGTGCCATCAGTGACTGGCAACTCACAGGGGGCAATGGCTACACCTTC,TRBD1,TRBV10-3,TRBJ1-2,.,16
CASSVGQEGGYTF,TGTGCCAGCAGCGTAGGACAGGAAGGTGGCTACACCTTC,.,TRBV9,TRBJ1-2,.,13
CASSSGQALGYTF,TGTGCCAGCAGTTCGGGACAGGCGCTGGGCTACACCTTC,TRBD1,TRBV6-5,TRBJ1-2,.,13
CASSFREDYGYTF,TGTGCCAGCAGCTTCAGGGAGGACTATGGCTACACCTTC,.,TRBV7-8,TRBJ1-2,.,13
CAWSIRRGPSPLHF,TGTGCCTGGAGTATTCGCAGGGGGCCCTCACCCCTCCACTTT,TRBD1,TRBV30,TRBJ1-6,.,14
CASSLVDNTEAFF,TGTGCCAGCAGTTTAGTTGATAACACTGAAGCTTTCTTT,.,TRBV12-3/TRBV12-4,TRBJ1-1,.,13
CSARPSGGASDTQYF,TGCAGTGCTAGGCCTAGCGGGGGGGCATCAGATACGCAGTATTTT,TRBD2,TRBV20-1,TRBJ2-3,.,15
CASSLVESPLHF,TGTGCCAGCAGCTTAGTCGAATCACCCCTCCACTTT,.,TRBV7-6,TRBJ1-6,.,12
CASSLALDTQYF,TGTGCCAGCAGCTTGGCCCTAGATACGCAGTATTTT,.,TRBV5-4,TRBJ2-3,few,12
CASTTYNSPLHF,TGTGCCAGCACTACTTATAATTCACCCCTCCACTTT,.,TRBV6-1,TRBJ1-6,.,12
CATSRDYSGNTIYF,TGTGCCACCAGCAGAGACTACTCTGGAAACACCATATATTTT,.,TRBV15,TRBJ1-3,.,14
CSASRGTGSSYTF,TGCAGTGCTAGCCGTGGGACAGGGTCTAGCTACACCTTC,TRBD1,TRBV20-1,TRBJ1-2,.,13
CASHGGLGYTF,TGTGCCAGCCACGGGGGGTTAGGCTACACCTTC,.,TRBV6-1,TRBJ1-2,.,11
CASRGQYNSPLHF,TGTGCCAGCAGGGGACAGTATAATTCACCCCTCCACTTT,TRBD1,TRBV2,TRBJ1-6,.,13
CSARRQAETGELFF,TGCAGTGCTAGGCGACAGGCCGAGACCGGGGAGCTGTTTTTT,.,TRBV20-1,TRBJ2-2,once,14
CASSIGGSGNTIYF,TGTGCCAGTAGTATCGGGGGATCTGGAAACACCATATATTTT,.,TRBV19,TRBJ1-3,.,14
CASSGLLTSGAITDTQYF,TGTGCCAGCAGCGGCCTACTGACTAGCGGGGCTATCACAGATACGCAGTATTTT,TRBD2,TRBV7-2,TRBJ2-3,.,18
CASSLGQGATNTEAFF,TGTGCCAGCTCACTCGGACAGGGGGCCACGAACACTGAAGCTTTCTTT,TRBD1,TRBV18,TRBJ1-1,once,16
CSAVTTGLAGNVKETQYF,TGCAGTGCGGTAACAACGGGACTAGCGGGGAACGTTAAAGAGACCCAGTACTTC,TRBD2,TRBV20-1,TRBJ2-5,once,18
CSGGGGGDSTDTQYF,TGCAGCGGAGGCGGGGGGGGGGATAGCACAGATACGCAGTATTTT,TRBD2,TRBV29-1,TRBJ2-3,.,15